What follows are 23 T cell receptor beta chains derived from one specimen sequenced in a study of T cell changes during pregnancy in multiple sclerosis. Assay used: immunoSEQ multiplex PCR; TCRdb lists only in-frame clones, some missing. The table has approximately 90,000 clones, approximately 91% seen once; the top ten hold approximately 2.4%. The sequencing used peripheral blood, collected in the first trimester of pregnancy. These receptors originate from a female donor with multiple sclerosis, enrolled in a pregnancy study.

This clone occurred a few times. V usage is TRBV15 and J usage is TRBJ1-6; no reliable D call. The CDR3 contains 9 residues. V was clipped by 8 bases and J by 13 bases, with 6 bases between them. Germline lookup yields CDR1 LNHNV and CDR2 YYDKDF (reference sequence). CDR3 protein: CATGPPLHF. Here the CDR3 DNA reads TGTGCCACCGGCCCCCCCCTCCACTTT.

The genes are TRBV27 and TRBJ1-6; 7 bases fit TRBD1. CDR1 and CDR2 (germline): MNHEY, SMNVEV (reference sequence). This CDR3 comprises 15 residues. V lost 5 bases, J lost 14 bases, and 15 bases stayed unmatched. The CDR3 spells CASSLVQGPVLALHF. CDR3 sequence (DNA): TGTGCCAGCAGTCTCGTACAGGGGCCCGTGCTGGCCCTCCACTTT.

This chain uses TRBV11-2 with TRBJ2-5; TRBD2 matches at 8 bases. Germline CDR1 SGHAT, CDR2 FQNNGV. The junction had 12 bases not matched to a gene; V was cut back by 2 bases and J by 4 bases. The CDR3 has 17 amino acids. The CDR3 region has the DNA TGTGCCAGCAGCTTATTTAGCGGGACACGGGGTTTAGAGACCCAGTACTTC. As protein: CASSLFSGTRGLETQYF.

J is TRBJ2-3 and V is TRBV13; D uncertain. The germline CDR1 and CDR2 sequences are PRHDT and FYEKMQ (reference sequence). This CDR3 is 13 amino acids long. V was cut by 5 bases and J by 6 bases, with 12 bases left in between. The CDR3: CASSPLRMDTQYF. CDR3 bases: TGTGCCAGCAGCCCTCTCAGAATGGATACGCAGTATTTT.

Worth noting for this clone: The junction departs from germline at one end; a sequencing error may be responsible. This chain connects TRBV5-6 to TRBJ1-5; D remains unclear. Germline loops: CDR1 SGHDT, CDR2 YYEEEE. This CDR3 has 16 amino acids. The CDR3 spells CASSLGGRLSSQPQHF. The CDR3, as DNA: TGTGCCAGCAGCTTGGGTGGCAGGTTGAGCAGTCAGCCCCAGCATTTT.

The rearrangement links TRBV4-3 to TRBJ2-3; 12 bases are shared with TRBD2. CDR3 length: 19 amino acids. J gave up 3 bases and V 0 bases, and 10 bases lay outside the gene matches. Germline V gene sequence: CDR1 LGHNA, CDR2 YSLEER. The CDR3 loop is CASSQDFLAGGPETDTQYF. As DNA, the CDR3 is TGCGCCAGCAGCCAAGATTTTCTAGCGGGGGGGCCGGAAACAGATACGCAGTATTTT.

This clone was seen once. This rearrangement joins TRBV9 to TRBJ2-1; 10 bases line up with TRBD2. CDR1 is SGDLS and CDR2 is YYNGEE in the germline V gene. V lost 0 bases, J lost 4 bases, and 7 bases stayed unmatched. The CDR3 runs to 17 residues. CDR3 bases: TGTGCCAGCAGCGTAGGGCTAGCGGGAGTGTTATACAATGAGCAGTTCTTC. Encoded protein: CASSVGLAGVLYNEQFF.

The rearrangement uses TRBV7-8 and TRBJ1-5; D is perhaps TRBD1 (6 bases). The CDR3 has 16 residues. CDR1 is SGHVS and CDR2 is FQNEAQ in the germline V gene. The V and J ends lost 1 base and 1 base respectively, with 11 bases between them. CDR3 DNA sequence: TGTGCCAGCAGCTTAGATTCAGGGGCCAGCAATCAGCCCCAGCATTTT. This encodes CASSLDSGASNQPQHF.

The chain links TRBV5-1 to TRBJ2-1, with a weak D call TRBD2 (5 bases). V was shortened by 0 bases and J by 1 base, with 11 bases between the two germline ends. CDR1 and CDR2 from the germline V gene are SGHRS and YFSETQ. The CDR3 runs to 16 residues. The DNA of the CDR3 is TGCGCCAGCAGCTTGGCCGGGGTGGGTTCCTACAATGAGCAGTTCTTC. This codes for CASSLAGVGSYNEQFF.

This chain uses TRBV7-3 with TRBJ2-1, with 7 bases identical to TRBD1. V shed 4 bases, J shed 5 bases, and the junction held 5 bases outside the gene matches. This CDR3 has 14 amino acids. Germline V lookup: CDR1 SGHTA, CDR2 FQGTGA. This CDR3 reads CASSSPQGNNEQFF. CDR3 in DNA: TGTGCCAGCAGCTCCCCACAGGGGAACAATGAGCAGTTCTTC.

The J gene is TRBJ1-3, the V gene TRBV9, with no clear D. V lost 4 bases and J lost 0, with 14 bases in between. In germline, CDR1 is SGDLS, CDR2 YYNGEE. This CDR3 has 16 amino acids. The chain's CDR3 is CASSPRGLSSGNTIYF. The CDR3 DNA reads TGTGCCAGCAGCCCCCGAGGCCTGAGCTCTGGAAACACCATATATTTT. The entire variable domain, with the rest obtained from reference TRBV9 and TRBJ1-3, is as follows: DSGVTQTPKHLITATGQRVTLRCSPRSGDLSVYWYQQSLDQGLQFLIQYYNGEERAKGNILERFSAQQFPDLHSELNLSSLELGDSALYFCASSPRGLSSGNTIYFGEGSWLTVV.

The chain employs TRBV7-8 and TRBJ2-7, with a weak D call TRBD2 (6 bases). Germline V CDR1 and CDR2: SGHVS, FQNEAQ. The CDR3 runs 14 residues. Trimming removed 0 bases at V and 2 bases at J, with 8 bases between. DNA of the CDR3: TGTGCCAGCAGCTTAGCTCCGGGGGCCTACGAGCAGTACTTC. It codes for CASSLAPGAYEQYF.

The J gene is TRBJ2-7, the V gene TRBV18, with 8 bases that match TRBD2. In germline, CDR1 is KGHSH, CDR2 LQKENI. The CDR3 has 14 amino acids. The junction had 2 bases not matched to a gene; V was cut back by 3 bases and J by 1 base. The DNA of the CDR3 is TGTGCCAGCTCACCTCTAGCGGGTTCCTACGAGCAGTACTTC. Its protein product is CASSPLAGSYEQYF.

This chain connects TRBV15 to TRBJ2-5, with 10 bases lining up with TRBD2. The CDR3 consists of 17 residues. Germline V CDR1 and CDR2: LNHNV, YYDKDF (reference sequence). V gave up 2 bases and J gave up 1 base; unmatched junction bases: 7. The CDR3 region has the DNA TGTGCCACCAGCAGAAAGGCTAGCGGGGGAGTCCAAGAGACCCAGTACTTC. It encodes CATSRKASGGVQETQYF.

The chain recombines TRBV29-1 with TRBJ2-1, with D tentatively TRBD2 (5 bases). V lost 5 bases and J 3 bases, leaving 11 bases between the germline ends. Germline CDR1 and CDR2: SQVTM and ANQGSEA. The CDR3 spans 13 residues. The CDR3 nucleotides are TGCAGCGTTCGGCTAGCTGTCTACAATGAGCAGTTCTTC. Translation gives CSVRLAVYNEQFF.

The V and J genes are TRBV7-9 and TRBJ2-7; 11 nucleotides line up with TRBD1. CDR3 size: 14 residues. Germline CDR1 SEHNR, CDR2 FQNEAQ (reference sequence). Losses at the gene ends were 6 bases for V and 6 bases for J; bases not matched to a gene: 7. The CDR3 region has the DNA TGTGCCAGCAGTTCTCCGGGACAGGGGGTCGAGCAGTACTTC. Its translation: CASSSPGQGVEQYF.

This chain links TRBV6-1 with TRBJ2-7; D remains unclear. The V end was cut by 0 bases, the J end by 3 bases, with 12 bases between. This CDR3 has 15 residues. Per germline, CDR1 MNHNS and CDR2 SASEGT. CDR3 region: CASSEAPTTDYEQYF. CDR3 nucleotide sequence: TGTGCCAGCAGTGAAGCTCCGACAACCGACTACGAGCAGTACTTC.

The chain couples TRBV5-1 to TRBJ1-6; D gene ambiguous. The CDR3 has 15 amino acids. CDR1 is SGHRS, CDR2 YFSETQ, per germline. V was cut by 1 base and J by 8 bases, with 13 bases left in between. This CDR3 is CASSLFRPGYSPLHF. The CDR3 DNA follows: TGCGCCAGCAGCTTGTTCAGGCCAGGCTATTCACCCCTCCACTTT.

In this sample, this clone turned up once. V is TRBV7-6 and J is TRBJ1-1, with D possibly being TRBD1 (6 bases). Deletions cut 5 bases from V and 0 bases from J, with 16 bases between. The CDR3 loop spans 16 amino acids. Germline CDR1 reads SGHVS; CDR2 reads FNYEAQ. The CDR3 coding sequence is TGTGCCAGCAGCCAGCACAGGGCTCCGATGAACACTGAAGCTTTCTTT. Its protein is CASSQHRAPMNTEAFF.

This rearrangement joins TRBV25-1 to TRBJ1-2, with TRBD1 as a possible D gene (5 bases). Trimming stripped 4 bases from V and 4 bases from J, with 13 bases between. Germline loops: CDR1 MGHDK, CDR2 SYGVNS. The CDR3 totals 14 residues. CDR3 sequence reads: CASSVTGGSYGYTF. CDR3 bases: TGTGCCAGCAGTGTGACGGGGGGGAGCTATGGCTACACCTTC.

The chain couples TRBV27 to TRBJ1-4; the D is unclear. Germline V gene sequence: CDR1 MNHEY, CDR2 SMNVEV (reference sequence). V was trimmed by 7 bases and J by 0 bases, leaving 12 bases between them. The length of the CDR3 is 15 residues. Here the CDR3 DNA reads TGTGCCAGCACCCCTACAGCTGCAACTAATGAAAAACTGTTTTTT. Translating gives CASTPTAATNEKLFF.

V is TRBV4-1 and J is TRBJ2-1, with TRBD1 identical over 10 bases. Per the germline V gene, CDR1 is MGHRA and CDR2 is YSYEKL. With V trimmed by 4 bases and J by 7 bases, 10 bases remained unmatched. The CDR3 runs to 16 residues. As DNA, the CDR3 is TGCGCCAGCAGCCTACCCCGGGACAGGGGATCAAATGAGCAGTTCTTC. It yields the protein CASSLPRDRGSNEQFF.

This clone has more than one count but fewer than ten. V is TRBV6-4 and J is TRBJ2-1; TRBD1 might be the D (6 bases). The V gene's germline CDR1 is MRHNA and CDR2 SNTAGT. The CDR3 contains 15 residues. V dropped 0 bases and J dropped 7 bases, with 13 bases sitting between them. The CDR3 protein is CASSDSETGGNEQFF. DNA for the CDR3: TGTGCCAGCAGTGACTCGGAGACAGGTGGTAATGAGCAGTTCTTC.